The present TCR beta chain was sequenced within a study of blood T cell repertoires in COVID-19. Study-wide context: Sites in the United States, Italy and Spain provided acute and convalescent COVID-19 samples. In each case, the material was cDNA or gDNA derived from T cells, B-cell-depleted T cells, or PBMCs.

V was cut by 2 bases and J by 7 bases, with 12 bases left in between. In germline, CDR1 is ENHRY, CDR2 SYGVKD. This CDR3 is 13 amino acids long. Assay used: immunoSEQ multiplex PCR; TCRdb lists only in-frame clones, some missing. The table records about 230,000 clones, over 85% of them present only once. Across under 25 US areas, participants ranged in age from roughly 18 to 95 years. Participant reports of clinical history set cohort assignment. The clonotype comes from a woman in her 30s with acute COVID-19. V usage is TRBV10-3 and J usage is TRBJ2-7; possibly TRBD1 for D (5 bases). Sequenced: PBMCs or T cells enriched from blood (not recorded which). CDR3 nucleotides: TGTGCCATCAGTGAGGACAGCGTGCGGGAGCAGTACTTC. As protein: CAISEDSVREQYF.